These 19 T cell receptor beta chains share one sample of origin, sequenced in a study of blood T cell repertoires in COVID-19. The protocol was immunoSEQ multiplex PCR, while the TCRdb copy is restricted to in-frame clones and leaves out a portion. Of approximately 250,000 clones detected, around 89% appear once; the ten largest clones hold 0.95% to 1.5%. Sample: PBMCs or T cells enriched from blood (not recorded which). The receptors come from a woman in her forties with acute COVID-19.

The chain links TRBV6-5 to TRBJ1-2; D gene unclear. The CDR3 runs to 13 residues. Trimming left V 4 bases short and J 12 bases short, with 18 bases between. Germline V gene sequence: CDR1 MNHEY, CDR2 SVGAGI. CDR3 sequence reads: CASSFSEQRHDTF. The CDR3 nucleotides read TGTGCCAGCAGTTTCTCGGAGCAGAGGCATGACACCTTC.

The chain is built from TRBV3-1 (or the pseudogene TRBV3-2) and TRBJ1-1; D remains ambiguous. The CDR3 length is 12 residues. Germline V gives CDR1 LGHDT, CDR2 YNNKEL (reference sequence). The V end was cut by 3 bases, the J end by 4 bases, with 6 bases between. CDR3 sequence reads: CASSHVGTEAFF. CDR3 nucleotide sequence: TGTGCCAGCAGCCACGTCGGCACTGAAGCTTTCTTT.

The V call is TRBV4-1, the J call TRBJ1-2; 7 bases agree with TRBD1. Losses at the gene ends were 1 base for V and 0 bases for J; bases not matched to a gene: 2. The CDR3 runs to 15 residues. Germline CDR1 MGHRA, CDR2 YSYEKL. CDR3 nucleotide sequence: TGCGCCAGCAGCCAAGGGACAGGACCTAACTATGGCTACACCTTC. Protein: CASSQGTGPNYGYTF.

This rearrangement joins TRBV7-9 to TRBJ2-5, with TRBD1 matching 9 bases. With V trimmed by 5 bases and J by 5 bases, 12 bases remained unmatched. Germline CDR1 SEHNR, CDR2 FQNEAQ (reference sequence). The CDR3 extends over 16 amino acids. The CDR3 DNA sequence: TGTGCCAGCAGCACCTCCGGGACAGGGACGAGGGAGACCCAGTACTTC. Translation gives CASSTSGTGTRETQYF. Looking up the rest from reference TRBV7-9 and TRBJ2-5 gives the full variable domain: DTGVSQNPRHKITKRGQNVTFRCDPISEHNRLYWYRQTLGQGPEFLTYFQNEAQLEKSRLLSDRFSAERPKGSFSTLEIQRTEQGDSAMYLCASSTSGTGTRETQYFGPGTRLLVL.

The rearrangement joins TRBV30 to TRBJ1-2, with D perhaps TRBD1 (5 bases). Germline V CDR1 and CDR2: GTSNPN, SVGIG (reference sequence). The CDR3 spans 13 residues. The V end was cut by 3 bases, the J end by 2 bases, with 10 bases between. The DNA for the CDR3 is TGTGCCTGGAGGACAGACGAGAACTATGGCTACACCTTC. Amino acid sequence: CAWRTDENYGYTF.

The gene calls are TRBV12-3 or TRBV12-4 and TRBJ1-2, with D uncertain. V was clipped by 1 base and J by 5 bases, with 8 bases between them. The CDR3 consists of 13 residues. The CDR3 DNA reads as TGTGCCAGCAGTTTAGGGGCAGTATATGGCTACACCTTC. Amino acid sequence: CASSLGAVYGYTF.

The J gene is TRBJ2-7, the V gene TRBV2; TRBD1 aligns across 8 bases. With 6 bases clipped from V and 1 base from J, the junction kept 2 bases outside the gene matches. CDR1 SNHLY and CDR2 FYNNEI come from the germline V gene. The CDR3 extends over 13 amino acids. The CDR3 DNA is TGTGCCAGCAGAGGGACAGGATCCTACGAGCAGTACGTC. Protein sequence: CASRGTGSYEQYV.

The chain joins TRBV18 to TRBJ1-1; TRBD1 agrees at 8 bases. The V gene end was trimmed by 2 bases and the J gene end by 11 bases; junction bases not matched to a gene: 7. CDR3 size: 13 residues. In germline, CDR1 is KGHSH, CDR2 LQKENI. CDR3 residues: CASSPGSDRAAFF. The DNA for the CDR3 is TGTGCCAGCTCACCAGGGTCGGACAGGGCGGCTTTCTTT. Drawing the rest from reference TRBV18 and TRBJ1-1, the complete variable domain is NAGVMQNPRHLVRRRGQEARLRCSPMKGHSHVYWYRQLPEEGLKFMVYLQKENIIDESGMPKERFSAEFPKEGPSILRIQQVVRGDSAAYFCASSPGSDRAAFFGQGTRLTVV.

The CDR3, as DNA: TGCAGTGCTAGAGAGCTACCTGAGCAGTTCTTC. Translated, it gives CSARELPEQFF. The V and J genes are TRBV20-1 and TRBJ2-1, with D unclear. Trimming cost V 0 bases and J 9 bases, with 6 bases left between them. CDR1 DFQATT and CDR2 SNEGSKA come from the germline V gene (reference sequence). This CDR3 contains 11 residues.

The CDR3, as DNA: TGTGCCAGCTCACCTCCTTCTACGGGGACGAACACCGGGGAGCTGTTTTTT. The encoded protein is CASSPPSTGTNTGELFF. The V call is TRBV18, the J call TRBJ2-2; D might be TRBD2 (5 bases). Germline CDR1 is KGHSH and CDR2 is LQKENI. The V and J ends lost 3 bases and 0 bases respectively, with 14 bases between them. This CDR3 is 17 amino acids long.

CDR3 nucleotide sequence: TGTGCCAGCAGCGTAGGTGCGGGACTCGCGAACACCGGGGAGCTGTTTTTT. It codes for CASSVGAGLANTGELFF. The chain combines TRBV9 with TRBJ2-2; a weak D match, TRBD2 (6 bases). Trimming pared 0 bases from V and 0 bases from J, leaving 12 bases between. CDR1 SGDLS and CDR2 YYNGEE come from the germline V gene. This CDR3 comprises 17 residues. Full variable domain (remainder filled in from reference TRBV9 and TRBJ2-2): DSGVTQTPKHLITATGQRVTLRCSPRSGDLSVYWYQQSLDQGLQFLIQYYNGEERAKGNILERFSAQQFPDLHSELNLSSLELGDSALYFCASSVGAGLANTGELFFGEGSRLTVL.

The chain employs TRBV25-1 and TRBJ2-7; D perhaps matches TRBD2 (5 bases). CDR1 is MGHDK and CDR2 is SYGVNS in the germline V gene. Trimming removed 4 bases from V and 6 bases from J, with 13 bases in between. The CDR3 is 13 amino acids. CDR3 protein: CASSAGEGGEQYV. DNA of the CDR3: TGTGCCAGCAGTGCCGGAGAGGGTGGCGAGCAGTACGTC.

The V gene is TRBV7-9, the J gene TRBJ2-7, with D hard to call. CDR1 and CDR2 (germline): SEHNR, FQNEAQ (reference sequence). This CDR3 spans 15 amino acids. The germline V and J ends were trimmed by 5 bases and 4 bases, with 18 bases remaining between them. The CDR3 reads CASSHIAEVPYEQYV. CDR3 in DNA: TGTGCCAGCAGCCATATCGCAGAAGTCCCTTACGAGCAGTACGTC.

The chain is built from TRBV4-2 and TRBJ2-1, with 7 bases matching TRBD2. This CDR3 spans 14 amino acids. Germline V gene data show CDR1 as LGHNA and CDR2 as YNFKEQ. The V segment lost 4 bases and the J segment 2 bases; nucleotides outside the gene matches: 2. The CDR3 spells CASSRDYAYNEQFF. The CDR3 DNA follows: TGTGCCAGCAGCCGGGACTACGCCTACAATGAGCAGTTCTTC.

This chain links TRBV5-6 with TRBJ2-7; 13 bases are shared with TRBD2. This CDR3 comprises 15 residues. Germline CDR1 SGHDT, CDR2 YYEEEE. Trimming cost V 4 bases and J 4 bases; bases outside gene matches: 5. The CDR3 DNA is TGTGCCAGCAGCCCGACTAGCGGGAGGCGTTACGAGCAGTACGTC. It encodes CASSPTSGRRYEQYV.

The chain joins TRBV15 to TRBJ1-4, with D possibly TRBD1 on 6 matching bases. V lost 6 bases and J lost 6, with 17 bases in between. CDR1 and CDR2 from the germline V gene are LNHNV and YYDKDF (reference sequence). This CDR3 is 15 amino acids long. The CDR3 sequence: CATRRGKRDHEKLFF. CDR3 sequence (DNA): TGTGCCACCAGAAGGGGGAAAAGGGATCATGAAAAACTGTTTTTT.

The V and J genes are TRBV12-3 or TRBV12-4 and TRBJ2-1; D gene ambiguous. V dropped 3 bases and J dropped 8 bases, with 2 bases sitting between them. This CDR3 is built from 10 residues. CDR3 sequence reads: CASSFYEQFF. CDR3 DNA: TGTGCCAGCAGTTTCTATGAGCAGTTCTTC.

The chain links TRBV9 to TRBJ1-2, with D perhaps TRBD1 (6 bases). V was cut by 3 bases and J by 7 bases, with 13 bases left in between. Germline assignment: CDR1 SGDLS and CDR2 YYNGEE. The CDR3 length is 13 residues. The CDR3 spells CASSAQGRGGYTF. The CDR3 DNA follows: TGTGCCAGCAGCGCACAGGGAAGGGGTGGCTACACCTTC.

The J gene is TRBJ1-1, the V gene TRBV6-5; a weak D match, TRBD1 (6 bases). V lost 2 bases and J 8 bases, leaving 12 bases between the germline ends. From germline, CDR1 is MNHEY and CDR2 SVGAGI. The CDR3 covers 13 residues. The CDR3 DNA sequence: TGTGCCAGCAGTTACGCGTACGGGACAGAAGCTTTCTTT. Translated, it gives CASSYAYGTEAFF.